Listed here is a single T cell receptor beta chain. It has no known antigen specificity. Base qualities are not recorded, but no much larger clone differs from it by a single base. In light of the paper, this sample's time point label describes: patch test 3, about 24 weeks after DPC sensitization. The treatment or condition label here, explained by the study, means: therapeutic diphenylcyclopropenone sensitization with weekly scalp DPC. At every patch-test visit, the blood draw took place before the patch test was put on. To be eligible, patients had to be aged 18 to 70, diagnosed with alopecia and judged suitable for DPC therapy, while pregnant patients were excluded. Total RNA was isolated from unfractionated whole blood collected in Tempus Blood RNA tubes. The method behind the library was RACE. The data were produced on a NextSeq 500. Library preparation attached unique molecular identifiers to individual cDNA molecules for quantitative, reproducible TCR counting. For every blood RNA sample, sequencing covered both the TCR alpha and TCR beta chains. Turning to the authors' computational methods: Samples had a median of roughly 100,000 TCRs, with a range from about 23,224 to 690,600. The Decombinator software suite was used to annotate the V, J and CDR3 of the TCR reads. Every sample was subsampled to the same number of TCRs (28,000) for the PS versus PT1 abundance plots. Expanded TCRs were defined as absent before sensitization and observed at least eight times at the 2-week time point. Using fastp at Q25 and MiXCR, TCRdb reprocessed the public reads and kept productive beta chains. Under each unique CDR3 protein, matching rows form one entry showing the most common genes and DNA. TCRdb, rather than the study authors, made the V and J calls. The sample includes more than 70,000 distinct CDR3 sequences, with roughly a tenth observed a single time. Around 1.1% of the sample belongs to the ten largest clones.

The data are from a study of human T cells and chemical hapten exposure (dated by TCRdb to 2020 to 2023). Turning to the overall study: For sensitization, 2% DPC in acetone was applied to a roughly 2 cm by roughly 2 cm area of upper inner arm skin. Weekly therapeutic DPC doses were additionally applied to the scalp of patients throughout the approximately 25-week study period. Patch tests used Finn chambers with 0.01% DPC on the upper back, scored after 6 days by International Contact Dermatitis Research Group standards. The mostly female patient cohort included alopecia areata with under or over 50% scalp involvement, alopecia totalis and alopecia universalis. Libraries were pooled for sequencing, and variation in per-sample TCR yields was attributed mainly to small differences in library volumes within the pool. Peripheral blood TCR repertoire changes were tracked in vivo in alopecia patients during primary and secondary sensitization to the hapten diphenylcyclopropenone (DPC). Blood samples were taken from patients before sensitization (week 0) and then at 2, 6 and about 24 weeks after DPC sensitization. Twenty-nine alopecia patients provided blood for TCR sequencing at one to four time points (pre-sensitization, 2, 6 and 24 weeks). Study-level results and caveats: The number of TCRs above 1 in 1000 frequency did not change with DPC sensitization; there was no evidence of global repertoire structure alterations. The number of PT1 expanded TCRs positively correlated with patch test score, significant at thresholds 8, 16 and 32 but not 4. After repeated subsampling, changes were observed in the strength of the expansion versus patch-test correlation and in the threshold at which the correlation became significant. Compared with pre-sensitization or healthy control sets, expanded TCRs formed significantly more large CDR3 similarity clusters, which is consistent with antigen-driven responses. Because every patient had alopecia, a presumed autoimmune disease, the patients' immune response might differ from that of healthy individuals.

V and J are truncated by 0 bases and 12 bases respectively, leaving an intervening sequence of 8 bases. The CDR3 holds 11 amino acids from the cysteine to the phenylalanine. Of the read, only the CDR3 DNA is kept; its 33 bases are in frame from base 1. CDR1 and CDR2, per the germline V gene, are MDHEN and SYDVKM. The sequencing used whole blood, collected in connection with sensitization to the hapten diphenylcyclopropenone (DPC). The rearrangement combines TRBV28 with TRBJ2-5; the D gene is possibly TRBD1, with 6 bases matching. This clonotype originated in a woman aged 25-40 years with alopecia areata. Some clones in this sample may be carry-over from other donors' samples. The sequenced DNA is TGTGCCAGCAGTTTATGGGGGGCCGAGTACTTC. It is translated as CASSLWGAEYF.